These 17 T cell receptor beta chains were sequenced from one sample in a study of T cells in women clearing cervical HPV infection. This table comes from immunoSEQ multiplex PCR, and its TCRdb copy is limited to in-frame clones, with some not included. The sample's table shows 30,000 to 45,000 clones. Sequencing was performed on blood buffy coat. These receptors were taken from a woman between 18 and 70 years old with a cervical HPV16 infection that either progressed to CIN3+ or cleared (not recorded which).

Notes on this clone: The missing CDR3 end, 3 residues past where the read stops, is filled in from the germline J gene. The rearrangement joins TRBV7-8 to TRBJ1-2; D is possibly TRBD1 (5 bases). CDR3 length equals 15 residues. Germline CDR1 SGHVS, CDR2 FQNEAQ. Trimming left V 2 bases short and J 5 bases short, with 15 bases between. Here the CDR3 reads CASSLRGVGGYGYTF. Incomplete CDR3 DNA: TGTGCCAGCAGCTTAAGAGGGGTCGGGGGATATGGC.

About this clone: Read sequence stops 3 residues before the CDR3 end, and the germline J gene provides the missing end. The genes are TRBV20-1 and TRBJ2-5; D is unclear. Trimming left V 0 bases short and J 2 bases short, with 4 bases between. CDR3 length: 12 residues. From germline, CDR1 is DFQATT and CDR2 SNEGSKA (reference sequence). The CDR3 loop reads CSARDKQETQYF. Incomplete CDR3 DNA: TGCAGTGCTAGAGACAAACAAGAGACC.

Comments on this clone: From the germline J gene comes the end of the CDR3, since the read stops 3 residues before it. This chain connects TRBV5-1 to TRBJ2-2; TRBD2 agrees at 7 bases. Germline V lookup: CDR1 SGHRS, CDR2 YFSETQ. There are 13 residues in the CDR3. The junction had 4 bases not matched to a gene; V was cut back by 4 bases and J by 7 bases. CDR3 sequence reads: CASSGGSGGELFF. The DNA read from the CDR3 is TGCGCCAGCAGCGGCGGGAGTGGCGGGGAG.

Remarks on this clone: Sequencing ends 3 residues short of the CDR3 end; the germline J gene provides the rest. The rearrangement links TRBV28 to TRBJ2-7; 10 nucleotides align to TRBD1. The CDR3 length is 16 residues. V dropped 5 bases and J dropped 2; count of bases not matched to a gene: 9. The V gene's germline CDR1 is MDHEN and CDR2 SYDVKM. The CDR3 spells CASSPHPGTGAYEQYF. The CDR3 DNA, read in part, is TGTGCCAGCAGTCCACACCCTGGGACAGGGGCCTACGAG. Full variable domain (remainder filled in from reference TRBV28 and TRBJ2-7): DVKVTQSSRYLVKRTGEKVFLECVQDMDHENMFWYRQDPGLGLRLIYFSYDVKMKEKGDIPEGYSVSREKKERFSLILESASTNQTSMYLCASSPHPGTGAYEQYFGPGTRLTVT.

Of note for this clone: With the read ending 3 residues before the CDR3 end, the germline J gene is used to fill in that end. The chain combines TRBV18 with TRBJ2-3; 10 bases align to TRBD1. Germline V lookup: CDR1 KGHSH, CDR2 LQKENI. With 1 base clipped from V and 1 base from J, the junction kept 2 bases outside the gene matches. The CDR3 is made up of 16 amino acids. The CDR3 region is CASSPRDRGGTDTQYF. The part of the CDR3 DNA that was read is TGTGCCAGCTCACCACGGGACAGGGGAGGCACAGATACG. The variable domain in full, with the rest retrieved from reference TRBV18 and TRBJ2-3, is NAGVMQNPRHLVRRRGQEARLRCSPMKGHSHVYWYRQLPEEGLKFMVYLQKENIIDESGMPKERFSAEFPKEGPSILRIQQVVRGDSAAYFCASSPRDRGGTDTQYFGPGTRLTVL.

About this clone: The read terminates 3 residues ahead of where the CDR3 ends, so the germline J gene completes it. The V gene is TRBV5-1, the J gene TRBJ2-1; 7 nucleotides match TRBD2. J was trimmed by 5 bases and V by 0 bases; bases with no gene match: 8. This CDR3 is 16 amino acids long. CDR1 and CDR2 from the germline V gene are SGHRS and YFSETQ. The CDR3 bases that were read are TGCGCCAGCAGCTTGGCTGCTAGCGGAGAGAACAATGAG. Protein: CASSLAASGENNE. The entire CDR3 sequence reads CASSLAASGENNEQFF. Looking up the rest from reference TRBV5-1 and TRBJ2-1 gives the full variable domain: KAGVTQTPRYLIKTRGQQVTLSCSPISGHRSVSWYQQTPGQGLQFLFEYFSETQRNKGNFPGRFSGRQFSNSRSEMNVSTLELGDSALYLCASSLAASGENNEQFFGPGTRLTVL.

With respect to this clone: The CDR3 goes on 3 residues after the read ends, and that part is filled in from the germline J gene. This chain joins TRBV7-9 and TRBJ2-3; no clear D gene. Germline values: CDR1 SEHNR, CDR2 FQNEAQ (reference sequence). V was clipped by 4 bases and J by 4 bases, with 12 bases between them. The CDR3 sequence is 14 residues long. CDR3 loop: CASSSSTFADTQYF. The CDR3 bases that were read are TGTGCCAGCAGCTCCTCAACATTCGCAGATACG.

This chain's CDR3 is CASSLPGSNEKLFF. The CDR3 DNA, read in part, is TGTGCCAGCAGTTTACCGGGGTCAAATGAAAAA. The rearrangement joins TRBV28 to TRBJ1-4; D is unclear. The DNA ends 3 residues before the CDR3 does, and the rest of the CDR3 is filled in from the germline J gene. Between the trimmed V and J ends, which lost 2 bases and 5 bases, there was a span of 9 bases. The CDR3 runs 14 residues. The germline gives CDR1 MDHEN, CDR2 SYDVKM.

Regarding this clone: The sequence runs out 3 residues before the end of the CDR3; the remainder is reconstructed from the germline J gene. The rearrangement links TRBV5-1 to TRBJ2-5; D uncertain. This CDR3 has 13 amino acids. V was shortened by 5 bases and J by 3 bases, with 11 bases between the two germline ends. Germline values: CDR1 SGHRS, CDR2 YFSETQ. CDR3 sequence: CASRYAGEETQYF. Partial CDR3 DNA: TGCGCCAGCAGGTATGCAGGCGAAGAGACC.

With regard to this clone: The missing CDR3 end, 3 residues past where the read stops, is filled in from the germline J gene. This chain uses TRBV30 with TRBJ1-2; no firm D call. There are 14 residues in the CDR3. Trimming removed 3 bases at V and 2 bases at J, with 13 bases between. CDR1 is GTSNPN, CDR2 SVGIG, per germline (reference sequence). CDR3 DNA (partial): TGTGCCTGGAGATCGGGGTCCGCGAACTATGGC. Translation gives CAWRSGSANYG. The entire CDR3 reads CAWRSGSANYGYTF.

Details on this clone: The missing CDR3 end, 3 residues past where the read stops, is filled in from the germline J gene. The J gene is TRBJ1-2, the V gene TRBV2; D remains ambiguous. The V end was cut by 2 bases, the J end by 4 bases, with 8 bases between. Germline V gene lookup returns CDR1 SNHLY and CDR2 FYNNEI. This CDR3 contains 13 residues. CDR3 sequence reads: CASSEYSTYGYTF. The covered CDR3 bases are TGTGCCAGCAGTGAATACAGCACCTATGGC.

Note on this clone: The CDR3 end is not reached by the read, which stops 3 residues before it; the germline J gene fills it in. This chain connects TRBV20-1 to TRBJ1-2; 10 nucleotides align to TRBD1. This CDR3 spans 12 amino acids. Germline V gene lookup returns CDR1 DFQATT and CDR2 SNEGSKA (reference sequence). Partial CDR3 DNA: TGCAGTGCGAGACAGGGGGCGTGGGGC. This encodes CSARQGAWG. In full, the CDR3 is CSARQGAWGYTF.

As for this clone: The read falls 3 residues short of the CDR3 end, and the missing part is taken from the germline J gene. V is TRBV10-3 and J is TRBJ2-1; 14 nucleotides agree with TRBD2. V lost 6 bases, J lost 7 bases, and 14 bases stayed unmatched. This CDR3 is built from 18 residues. Per the germline V gene, CDR1 is ENHRY and CDR2 is SYGVKD. Partial CDR3 DNA: TGTGCCATCAGCGGACTAGCGGGAGGCAGCGTAGGACGGAATGAG. Protein: CAISGLAGGSVGRNE. The whole CDR3 sequence reads CAISGLAGGSVGRNEQFF.

In the case of this clone: From the germline J gene comes the end of the CDR3, since the read stops 3 residues before it. The chain uses TRBV4-1 and TRBJ2-5; D is perhaps TRBD1 (6 bases). V lost 6 bases and J 4 bases, leaving 18 bases between the germline ends. The CDR3 covers 15 residues. Per germline, CDR1 MGHRA and CDR2 YSYEKL. CDR3 sequence reads: CASRPTTGARETQYF. The CDR3 bases that were read are TGCGCCAGCAGACCGACGACAGGCGCACGAGAGACC.

Details on this clone: The read ends 3 residues before the CDR3 terminus; that terminus is restored from the germline J gene. The chain uses TRBV10-3 and TRBJ1-5, with D tentatively TRBD1 (6 bases). Trimming removed 0 bases from V and 7 bases from J, with 10 bases in between. Germline CDR1 reads ENHRY; CDR2 reads SYGVKD. The CDR3 totals 14 residues. CDR3 DNA (partial): TGTGCCATCAGTGAGTCAACAGGGAAGCAGCCC. Its translation is CAISESTGKQP. The entire CDR3 sequence reads CAISESTGKQPQHF.

In regard to this clone: Read data end 3 residues before the CDR3 end; the end is taken from the germline J gene. The chain employs TRBV13 and TRBJ1-1; 9 bases are shared with TRBD1. The CDR3 has 12 amino acids. Germline V gene lookup returns CDR1 PRHDT and CDR2 FYEKMQ (reference sequence). Trimming cost V 8 bases and J 7 bases; bases outside gene matches: 5. The DNA read from the CDR3 is TGTGCCAGCCGCACAGGGGGCTTTGAA. Protein product: CASRTGGFE. The CDR3 in its entirety is CASRTGGFEAFF.

A remark on this clone: With the read ending 3 residues before the CDR3 end, the germline J gene is used to fill in that end. The V call is TRBV5-5, the J call TRBJ2-1, with 9 bases lining up with TRBD1. Germline trimming cut 4 bases from V and 4 bases from J; bases unmatched to any gene: 6. The germline V gene encodes CDR1 SGHKS and CDR2 YYEKEE (reference sequence). The CDR3 spans 15 residues. CDR3 bases read: TGTGCCAGCAGCCTGGACAGGGGCGCGTACAATGAG. It is translated as CASSLDRGAYNE. The full CDR3 protein is CASSLDRGAYNEQFF.